The entry below describes one T cell receptor beta chain. Antigen unknown. Sequencing was performed with immunoSEQ multiplex PCR; in TCRdb, only in-frame clones are kept and a portion is missing. The sample lists tens of thousands of clones, roughly nine tenths occurring once. This sample is drawn from a study of T cell responses to AZD1222 COVID-19 vaccine. Findings and limits, study-wide: Epitopes outside B.1.351 and B.1.1.7 mutated regions reportedly drew nearly half of spike TCRs. Rises in breadth and depth of Spike-specific TCRs came after two AZD1222 doses.

Trimming cost V 6 bases and J 8 bases; bases outside gene matches: 4. The CDR3 consists of 12 residues. The V gene's germline CDR1 is MNHEY and CDR2 SMNVEV (reference sequence). The specimen was peripheral blood, collected on day 0 of AZD1222 vaccination. The receptor comes from an adult in good health. The V and J genes are TRBV27 and TRBJ2-1, with 7 bases aligning to TRBD2. As DNA, the CDR3 is TGTGCCAGCAGAGCCGGGGGGTATGAGCAGTTCTTC. Translating it yields CASRAGGYEQFF.